This T cell receptor beta chain appears in the sequencing data of a study of yellow fever vaccine responses in identical twins (dated by TCRdb to the late 2010s). About the study as a whole: The study precisely tracked vaccine-responding T cell clones in identical twins.

Libraries were constructed by RT-PCR. The instrument was an Illumina HiSeq 2500. TCRdb's own reprocessing of the public reads used fastp at Q25 and MiXCR and kept productive beta chains. Under each unique CDR3 protein, matching rows form one entry showing the most common genes and DNA. This sample is represented by over 2,000 distinct CDR3 sequences; 75% to 90% of them were singletons. Of the sample, 6.3% falls within the top ten clones. Concerning this clonotype: The specificity of this receptor is unknown. It has no much larger one-base neighbor in the sample; base qualities were not kept.

CDR1 and CDR2 are drawn from the germline V gene: SGHAT, FQNNGV. Its CDR3 holds 17 amino acids, cysteine through phenylalanine. The CDR3 DNA has 51 bases and is translated from base 1. Here V drops 0 bases and J drops 2 bases, and the junction holds 9 bases not matched to any gene. On the study overall, not on this receptor specifically: According to the authors, the vaccine-induced T cell response in identical twins seemed to be partly convergent and partly specific to each individual.

The chain couples TRBV11-2 to TRBJ2-7; 8 bases in the middle match TRBD1. Sample: T cells from blood (PBMCs), unsorted or a sorted subset (not recorded which), taken before or after yellow fever vaccination (not recorded which). This sequence originates from a woman in her late teens or twenties who received the yellow fever vaccine. Donor details come from another sample of the same person, matched by shared clones. The base sequence is TGTGCCAGCAGCTTAGAAATCCTGGCAGGGGGCACCTACGAGCAGTACTTC. The resulting protein is CASSLEILAGGTYEQYF.